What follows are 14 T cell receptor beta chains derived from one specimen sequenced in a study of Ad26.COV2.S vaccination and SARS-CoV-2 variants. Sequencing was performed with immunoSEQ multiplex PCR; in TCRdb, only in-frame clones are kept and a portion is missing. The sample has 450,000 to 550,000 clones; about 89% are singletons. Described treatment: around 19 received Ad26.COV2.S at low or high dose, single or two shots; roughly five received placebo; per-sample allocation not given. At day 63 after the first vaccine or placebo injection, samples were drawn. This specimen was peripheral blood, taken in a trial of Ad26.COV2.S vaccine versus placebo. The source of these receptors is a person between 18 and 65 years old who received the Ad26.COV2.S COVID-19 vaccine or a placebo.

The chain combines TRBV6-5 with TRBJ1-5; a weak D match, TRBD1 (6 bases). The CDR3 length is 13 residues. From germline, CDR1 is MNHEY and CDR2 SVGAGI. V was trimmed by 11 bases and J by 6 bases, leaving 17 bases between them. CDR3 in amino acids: CAGQRRVGQPQHF. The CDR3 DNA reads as TGTGCCGGACAGAGGAGAGTGGGTCAGCCCCAGCATTTT.

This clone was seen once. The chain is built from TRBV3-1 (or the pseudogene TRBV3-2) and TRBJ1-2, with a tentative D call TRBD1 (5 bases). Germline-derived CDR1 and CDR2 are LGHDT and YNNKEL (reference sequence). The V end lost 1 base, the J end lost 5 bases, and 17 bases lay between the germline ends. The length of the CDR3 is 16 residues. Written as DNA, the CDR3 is TGTGCCAGCAGCCAAGTATTTCGTCCCGGGGGGTATGGCTACACCTTC. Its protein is CASSQVFRPGGYGYTF.

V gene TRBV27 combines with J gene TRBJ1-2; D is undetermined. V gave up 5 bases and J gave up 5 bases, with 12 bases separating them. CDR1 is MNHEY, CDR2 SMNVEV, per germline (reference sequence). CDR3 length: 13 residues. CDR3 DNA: TGTGCCAGCAGTCCAGAGACAAATTATGGCTACACCTTC. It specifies CASSPETNYGYTF.

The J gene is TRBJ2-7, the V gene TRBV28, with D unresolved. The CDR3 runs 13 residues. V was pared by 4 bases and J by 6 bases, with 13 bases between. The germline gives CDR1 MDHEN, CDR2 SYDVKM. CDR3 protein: CASSYPPLSEQYF. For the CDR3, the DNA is TGTGCCAGCAGTTATCCCCCCCTCAGCGAGCAGTACTTC.

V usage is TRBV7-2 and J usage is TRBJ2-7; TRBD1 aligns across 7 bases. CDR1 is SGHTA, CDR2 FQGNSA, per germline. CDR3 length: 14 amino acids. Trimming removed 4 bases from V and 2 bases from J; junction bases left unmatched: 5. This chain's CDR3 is CASSYYRGTYEQYF. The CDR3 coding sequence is TGTGCCAGCAGCTATTACAGGGGTACCTACGAGCAGTACTTC.

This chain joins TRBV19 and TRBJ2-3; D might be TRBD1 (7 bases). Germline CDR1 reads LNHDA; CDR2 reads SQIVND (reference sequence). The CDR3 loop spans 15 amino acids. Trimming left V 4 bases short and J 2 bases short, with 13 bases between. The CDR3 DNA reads TGTGCCAGTAGTACCCAGGGGGGTTACACAGATACGCAGTATTTT. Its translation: CASSTQGGYTDTQYF.

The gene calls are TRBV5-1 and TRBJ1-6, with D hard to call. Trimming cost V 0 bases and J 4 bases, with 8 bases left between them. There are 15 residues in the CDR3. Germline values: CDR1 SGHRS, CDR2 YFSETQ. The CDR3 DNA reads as TGCGCCAGCAGCTTGGGGCCAACTTATAATTCACCCCTCCACTTT. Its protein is CASSLGPTYNSPLHF.

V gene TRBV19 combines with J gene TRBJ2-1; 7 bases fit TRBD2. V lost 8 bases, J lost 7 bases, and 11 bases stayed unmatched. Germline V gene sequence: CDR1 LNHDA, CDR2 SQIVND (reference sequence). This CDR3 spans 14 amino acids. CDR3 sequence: CASQKGLVGNEQFF. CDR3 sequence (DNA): TGTGCCAGTCAAAAAGGACTAGTCGGGAATGAGCAGTTCTTC.

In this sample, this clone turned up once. The CDR3 spells CASSQAGLAPYNEQFF. Written as DNA, the CDR3 is TGTGCCAGCAGCCAGGCCGGACTAGCGCCGTACAATGAGCAGTTCTTC. The J gene is TRBJ2-1, the V gene TRBV3-1 (or the pseudogene TRBV3-2), with 9 positions matching TRBD2. The CDR3 spans 16 residues. The trim removed 3 bases at V and 4 bases at J, leaving 7 bases unmatched. Per germline, CDR1 LGHDT and CDR2 YNNKEL (reference sequence).

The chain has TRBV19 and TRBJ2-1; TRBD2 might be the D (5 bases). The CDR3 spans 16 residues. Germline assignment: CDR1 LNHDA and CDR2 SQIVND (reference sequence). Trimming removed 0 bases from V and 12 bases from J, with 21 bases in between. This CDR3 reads CASSIDLYGTSEGQFF. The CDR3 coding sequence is TGTGCCAGTAGTATAGATCTTTACGGTACCTCTGAGGGGCAGTTCTTC.

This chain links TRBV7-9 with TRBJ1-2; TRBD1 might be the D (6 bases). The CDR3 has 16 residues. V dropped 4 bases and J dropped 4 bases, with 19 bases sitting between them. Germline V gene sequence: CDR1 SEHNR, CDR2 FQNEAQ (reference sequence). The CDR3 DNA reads TGTGCCAGCAGCTCCAATAACAGGGAATGGAGCTATGGCTACACCTTC. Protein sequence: CASSSNNREWSYGYTF.

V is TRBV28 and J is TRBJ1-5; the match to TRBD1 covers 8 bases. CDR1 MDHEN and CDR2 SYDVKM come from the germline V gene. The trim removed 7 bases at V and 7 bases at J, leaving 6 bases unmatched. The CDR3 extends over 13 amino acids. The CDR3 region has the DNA TGTGCCAGCAATAACAGGGGGTCCCAGCCCCAGCATTTT. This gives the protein CASNNRGSQPQHF.

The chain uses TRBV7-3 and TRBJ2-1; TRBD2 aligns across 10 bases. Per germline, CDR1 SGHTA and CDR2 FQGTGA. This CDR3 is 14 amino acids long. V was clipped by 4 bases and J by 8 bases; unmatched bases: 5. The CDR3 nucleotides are TGTGCCAGCAGCTCTAGCGGGAGTTGGGATGAGCAGTTCTTC. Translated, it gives CASSSSGSWDEQFF.

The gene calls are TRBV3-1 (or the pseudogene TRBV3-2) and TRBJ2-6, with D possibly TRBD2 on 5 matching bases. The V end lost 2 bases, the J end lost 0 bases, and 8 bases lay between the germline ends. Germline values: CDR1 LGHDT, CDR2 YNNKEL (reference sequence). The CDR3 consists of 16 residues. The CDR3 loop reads CASSQKEGSGANVLTF. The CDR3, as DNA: TGTGCCAGCAGCCAAAAAGAGGGCTCTGGGGCCAACGTCCTGACTTTC.